This T cell receptor (beta chain) was identified during a study of blood T cell repertoires in COVID-19. The overall study: Italy, Spain and the United States were the sources of the convalescent and acute COVID-19 samples.

The CDR3 has 15 residues. CDR1 SGHRS and CDR2 YFSETQ come from the germline V gene. The V gene end was trimmed by 5 bases and the J gene end by 5 bases; junction bases not matched to a gene: 10. In the study's own analysis: Researchers report that nucleated cell counts were estimated from reference gene primer amplification. The assay was immunoSEQ multiplex PCR, and TCRdb's table has in-frame clones only and misses some. V and J calls plus clone size are reproduced from that table; the DNA served to infer D and trimming. The sample holds some 50,000 clones, roughly 87% seen once. The specimen sequenced was peripheral blood. The sequence was obtained from a man aged 45 to 65 with active COVID-19. This rearrangement joins TRBV5-1 to TRBJ1-5, with TRBD1 matching over 7 bases. The CDR3 DNA is TGCGCCAGCAGTACTGAGGGGGCGCGGGATCAGCCCCAGCATTTT. It specifies CASSTEGARDQPQHF.